What follows describes a single T cell receptor beta chain. What it binds is not known. These data belong to a study of cytomegalovirus exposure and HLA in healthy donors. The study's findings and limits: Clusters of TCRs from the first cohort tended to co-occur in the 120 or so validation repertoires (as a later analysis found).

Some clones are missing from TCRdb's copy, which holds only in-frame ones; the method was immunoSEQ multiplex PCR. Of 150,000 to 200,000 clones listed, 96% are singletons. Germline values: CDR1 SGHRS, CDR2 YFSETQ. The CDR3 loop spans 15 amino acids. The J segment lost 9 bases and the V segment lost 2 bases, leaving 7 bases of the junction unmatched. Material: PBMCs. V usage is TRBV5-1 and J usage is TRBJ2-1; TRBD2 agrees at 11 bases. This TCR came from a young woman in good health and CMV-seronegative. DNA for the CDR3: TGCGCCAGCAGCTTTAGTTCTAGCGGGGGGTCTGAGCAGTTCTTC. Amino acids: CASSFSSSGGSEQFF.